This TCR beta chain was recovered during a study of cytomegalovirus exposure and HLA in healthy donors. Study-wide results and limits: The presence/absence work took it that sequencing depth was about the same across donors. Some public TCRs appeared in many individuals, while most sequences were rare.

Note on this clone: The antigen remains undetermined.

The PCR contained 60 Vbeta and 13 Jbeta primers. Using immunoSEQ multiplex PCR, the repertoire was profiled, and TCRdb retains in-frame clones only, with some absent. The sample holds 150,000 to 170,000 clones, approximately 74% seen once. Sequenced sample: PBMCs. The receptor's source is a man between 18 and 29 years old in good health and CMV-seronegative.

The CDR3 reads CASTLTGGSDEQFF. The CDR3 DNA follows: TGTGCCAGCACCCTGACGGGGGGTTCTGATGAGCAGTTCTTC. J is TRBJ2-1 and V is TRBV7-9; 7 nucleotides align to TRBD2. The J segment lost 8 bases and the V segment lost 7 bases, leaving 11 bases of the junction unmatched. This CDR3 contains 14 residues. CDR1 and CDR2 (germline): SEHNR, FQNEAQ (reference sequence).